This entry lists 21 T cell receptor beta chains sequenced from one sample in a study of blood T cell repertoires in COVID-19. Repertoires were generated with immunoSEQ multiplex PCR, while TCRdb's copy carries only in-frame clones and drops some. The sample shows some 130,000 clones, about four fifths of them seen only once. Sequenced input: peripheral blood. The source of these receptors is a woman of 80 years or more with acute or convalescent COVID-19.

The chain couples TRBV19 to TRBJ2-6, with TRBD2 as a possible D gene (6 bases). Per germline, CDR1 LNHDA and CDR2 SQIVND (reference sequence). V was clipped by 3 bases and J by 4 bases, with 10 bases between them. This CDR3 is built from 15 residues. CDR3 in amino acids: CASSIGGPGANVLTF. The CDR3 DNA follows: TGTGCCAGTAGTATCGGAGGGCCAGGGGCCAACGTCCTGACTTTC.

The chain is built from TRBV6-2 or TRBV6-3 and TRBJ2-7; 11 bases match TRBD1. Germline CDR1 and CDR2: MNHEY and SVGEGT. CDR3 length: 14 amino acids. V was clipped by 2 bases and J by 3 bases; unmatched bases: 0. DNA of the CDR3: TGTGCCAGCAGTTACGGGACAGGGGGCTACGAGCAGTACTTC. It translates to CASSYGTGGYEQYF.

The V and J genes are TRBV12-5 and TRBJ2-7, with TRBD1 as a possible D gene (6 bases). The CDR3 contains 13 residues. Germline CDR1 and CDR2: LGHNT and FRNRAP. With 6 bases removed from V and 2 bases from J, the gap between germline ends came to 11 bases. CDR3 nucleotides: TGTGCTAGTGGCCGTCACAGGGCCTACGAGCAGTACTTC. Amino acid sequence: CASGRHRAYEQYF.

The gene calls are TRBV5-4 and TRBJ1-2; 7 bases match TRBD1. Germline CDR1 is SGHNT and CDR2 is YYREEE (reference sequence). With 3 bases clipped from V and 2 bases from J, the junction kept 7 bases outside the gene matches. This CDR3 comprises 15 residues. Written as DNA, the CDR3 is TGTGCCAGCAGCTCTAAAGGACAGGCAAACTATGGCTACACCTTC. Translated, it gives CASSSKGQANYGYTF.

The chain is built from TRBV27 and TRBJ2-1; 9 nucleotides agree with TRBD2. This CDR3 spans 14 amino acids. Losses at the gene ends were 5 bases for V and 8 bases for J; bases not matched to a gene: 7. Germline CDR1 reads MNHEY; CDR2 reads SMNVEV (reference sequence). CDR3 sequence reads: CASSPEGLAHEQFF. CDR3 DNA sequence: TGTGCCAGCAGTCCCGAGGGACTAGCCCATGAGCAGTTCTTC.

V and J are TRBV9 and TRBJ1-3, with D possibly TRBD1 on 6 matching bases. This CDR3 comprises 17 residues. Germline V gives CDR1 SGDLS, CDR2 YYNGEE. The germline V and J ends were trimmed by 0 bases and 4 bases, with 17 bases remaining between them. The CDR3 nucleotides read TGTGCCAGCAGCGTAGCTCCTCTCACAGGGTCCGGAAACACCATATATTTT. Its protein product is CASSVAPLTGSGNTIYF.

The V and J genes are TRBV3-1 (or the pseudogene TRBV3-2) and TRBJ1-1; D may be TRBD1 (5 bases). The CDR3 extends over 11 amino acids. CDR1 is LGHDT, CDR2 YNNKEL, per germline (reference sequence). V shed 7 bases and J shed 6 bases, with 9 bases lying between them. The CDR3 loop reads CASTRGAEAFF. The CDR3 DNA reads TGTGCCAGCACTCGGGGGGCTGAAGCTTTCTTT.

This chain uses TRBV21-1 with TRBJ1-4. TRBV21-1 is flagged as a pseudogene. CDR3 length: 19 amino acids. The CDR3 spells CASSKVRTKSGRRWEKLFF. The CDR3 DNA sequence: TGTGCCAGCAGCAAAGTGAGGACTAAATCGGGACGGAGATGGGAAAAACTGTTTTTT.

This chain uses TRBV10-2 with TRBJ1-6, with 7 bases lining up with TRBD1. This CDR3 is 14 amino acids long. Trimming took 3 bases from V and 8 from J; bases not matched to a gene: 4. Germline-derived CDR1 and CDR2 are WSHSY and SAAADI. CDR3 sequence: CASSEGGGDSPLHF. DNA of the CDR3: TGCGCCAGCAGTGAAGGGGGCGGGGATTCACCCCTCCACTTT.

This clone has a single count. The chain recombines TRBV7-2 with TRBJ1-2; 7 nucleotides line up with TRBD1. CDR1 SGHTA and CDR2 FQGNSA come from the germline V gene. There are 16 residues in the CDR3. With 4 bases clipped from V and 5 bases from J, the junction kept 13 bases outside the gene matches. The CDR3 DNA is TGTGCCAGCAGCTCGGACGTTAACAGGGGAGGTTATGGCTACACCTTC. This sequence encodes CASSSDVNRGGYGYTF.

This clone occurred once. The gene calls are TRBV19 and TRBJ2-3; 7 bases line up with TRBD2. CDR3 size: 18 residues. Per germline, CDR1 LNHDA and CDR2 SQIVND (reference sequence). The junction had 15 bases not matched to a gene; V was cut back by 4 bases and J by 2 bases. The CDR3 bases are TGTGCCAGTAGTAGAAGGACCAGCGAAAGCGGGATCACAGATACGCAGTATTTT. It translates to CASSRRTSESGITDTQYF.

CDR3 DNA: TGCGCCAGCAGCACGGGACAGGGGAGCACTGAAGCTTTCTTT. This translates into CASSTGQGSTEAFF. This chain connects TRBV5-1 to TRBJ1-1, with 10 bases that match TRBD1. V lost 4 bases and J lost 4; bases outside the gene matches: 4. Per germline, CDR1 SGHRS and CDR2 YFSETQ. The CDR3 totals 14 residues.

The gene calls are TRBV11-2 and TRBJ2-7; TRBD2 agrees at 7 bases. V shed 1 base, J shed 5 bases, and the junction held 2 bases outside the gene matches. The germline CDR1 and CDR2 sequences are SGHAT and FQNNGV. CDR3 size: 13 residues. CDR3 sequence (DNA): TGTGCCAGCAGCTTAGCGGGAGGCGACGAGCAGTACTTC. Protein product: CASSLAGGDEQYF.

The genes are TRBV5-6 and TRBJ2-5, with 16 nucleotides matching TRBD2. The V gene end was trimmed by 4 bases and the J gene end by 5 bases; junction bases not matched to a gene: 11. The CDR3 has 18 amino acids. Germline lookup yields CDR1 SGHDT and CDR2 YYEEEE. The chain's CDR3 is CASSHYGTSGRARETQYF. For the CDR3, the DNA is TGTGCCAGCAGCCACTATGGGACTAGCGGGAGGGCCCGGGAGACCCAGTACTTC.

This chain joins TRBV6-2 or TRBV6-3 and TRBJ2-1; D is uncertain. The length of the CDR3 is 14 residues. V gave up 5 bases and J gave up 4 bases, with 12 bases separating them. The germline gives CDR1 MNHEY, CDR2 SVGEGT. This chain's CDR3 is CASSTLVAYNEQFF. In DNA form, the CDR3 reads TGTGCCAGCAGTACCCTAGTGGCTTACAATGAGCAGTTCTTC.

This clone occurred a few times. The chain carries TRBV5-1 and TRBJ2-7; 11 nucleotides line up with TRBD1. The CDR3 sequence is 17 residues long. Germline V gene sequence: CDR1 SGHRS, CDR2 YFSETQ. V dropped 4 bases and J dropped 2; count of bases not matched to a gene: 11. CDR3 protein: CASSPGQGAPKAYEQYF. The CDR3 DNA reads as TGCGCCAGCAGCCCCGGACAGGGGGCTCCAAAGGCCTACGAGCAGTACTTC. Full variable domain (outside the CDR3, taken from reference TRBV5-1 and TRBJ2-7): KAGVTQTPRYLIKTRGQQVTLSCSPISGHRSVSWYQQTPGQGLQFLFEYFSETQRNKGNFPGRFSGRQFSNSRSEMNVSTLELGDSALYLCASSPGQGAPKAYEQYFGPGTRLTVT.

The chain employs TRBV30 and TRBJ1-1; tentatively, D is TRBD1 (6 bases). The length of the CDR3 is 16 residues. The V gene lost 0 bases and the J gene lost 4 bases, with 18 bases spanning the gap. CDR1 GTSNPN and CDR2 SVGIG come from the germline V gene (reference sequence). The DNA of the CDR3 is TGTGCCTGGAGTGTACACGGGGGGCGGTTTGGCACTGAAGCTTTCTTT. Encoded protein: CAWSVHGGRFGTEAFF.

This clone was recorded only once. The V call is TRBV9, the J call TRBJ2-3; D unresolved. This CDR3 spans 14 amino acids. V lost 0 bases, J lost 4 bases, and 9 bases lay in between. CDR1 and CDR2 (germline): SGDLS, YYNGEE. CDR3 nucleotide sequence: TGTGCCAGCAGCGTAGGGCTCCTCGCAGATACGCAGTATTTT. It codes for CASSVGLLADTQYF.

Remarks on this clone: The sample carries other DNA sequences with the same CDR3. The chain is built from TRBV7-2 and TRBJ1-4; 9 nucleotides line up with TRBD1. This CDR3 spans 15 amino acids. The germline CDR1 and CDR2 sequences are SGHTA and FQGNSA. V trimming: 4 bases; J trimming: 7 bases; junction bases outside the gene matches: 7. The CDR3 is CASSSTGTGFEKLFF. DNA for the CDR3: TGTGCCAGCAGCTCTACCGGGACAGGGTTTGAAAAACTGTTTTTT.

The gene calls are TRBV9 and TRBJ1-2; 8 bases align to TRBD1. CDR1 is SGDLS, CDR2 YYNGEE, per germline. The CDR3 has 13 residues. The junction had 6 bases not matched to a gene; V was cut back by 6 bases and J by 5 bases. CDR3 residues: CASTLTGDYGYTF. CDR3 nucleotide sequence: TGTGCCAGCACCCTGACAGGGGATTATGGCTACACCTTC.

CDR3 bases: TGTGCCAGCAGCGTAGGGACAGCTTGGAACACCATATATTTT. Residues: CASSVGTAWNTIYF. This chain uses TRBV9 with TRBJ1-3, with TRBD1 as a possible D gene (6 bases). The CDR3 extends over 14 amino acids. The germline CDR1 and CDR2 sequences are SGDLS and YYNGEE. V lost 0 bases to trimming and J lost 7 bases, with 11 bases between them.